These T cell receptor beta chains were read from a single sample in a study of T cell responses to AZD1222 COVID-19 vaccine. Some clones are missing from TCRdb's copy, which holds only in-frame ones; the method was immunoSEQ multiplex PCR. The sample yields roughly 100,000 clones, approximately 93% seen once. Source: peripheral blood, taken on day 0 of AZD1222 vaccination. The receptors were sampled from an adult in good health. The CDR3 runs from the conserved cysteine through the conserved F or W. The order of the fields is V gene, J gene, D gene, clone size, CDR3 protein, CDR3 DNA. A D gene is named only where the DNA matches it firmly. Rows give clone size only sometimes, using once, few, many, or a class for an expanded clone.

V gene: TRBV28
J gene: TRBJ2-2
D gene: -
clone size: -
CDR3 protein: CASSLFTSGTGELFF
CDR3 DNA: TGTGCCAGCAGTTTATTTACTTCAGGCACCGGGGAGCTGTTTTTT

V gene: TRBV25-1
J gene: TRBJ2-1
D gene: TRBD2
clone size: -
CDR3 protein: CASSEGGLVRYEQFF
CDR3 DNA: TGTGCCAGCAGTGAAGGGGGACTAGTTCGCTATGAGCAGTTCTTC

V gene: TRBV12-3/TRBV12-4
J gene: TRBJ1-1
D gene: -
clone size: -
CDR3 protein: CATTDRVNTEAFF
CDR3 DNA: TGTGCCACCACGGACAGAGTTAACACTGAAGCTTTCTTT

V gene: TRBV7-2
J gene: TRBJ2-5
D gene: TRBD1
clone size: -
CDR3 protein: CASSQQGETQYF
CDR3 DNA: TGTGCCAGCAGCCAACAGGGGGAGACCCAGTACTTC

V gene: TRBV7-9
J gene: TRBJ2-6
D gene: TRBD1
clone size: -
CDR3 protein: CASSPWDRGSGANVLTF
CDR3 DNA: TGTGCCAGCAGCCCGTGGGACAGGGGGTCTGGGGCCAACGTCCTGACTTTC

V gene: TRBV28
J gene: TRBJ2-2
D gene: -
clone size: -
CDR3 protein: CASSYTNTGELFF
CDR3 DNA: TGTGCCAGCAGTTATACTAACACCGGGGAGCTGTTTTTT

V gene: TRBV4-1
J gene: TRBJ2-1
D gene: TRBD1
clone size: -
CDR3 protein: CASSPGTGGPSYNEQFF
CDR3 DNA: TGCGCCAGCAGCCCCGGGACAGGGGGCCCCTCCTACAATGAGCAGTTCTTC

V gene: TRBV6-1
J gene: TRBJ1-5
D gene: -
clone size: -
CDR3 protein: CASSDGGPRSQPQHF
CDR3 DNA: TGTGCCAGCAGTGACGGGGGACCAAGATCACAGCCCCAGCATTTT

V gene: TRBV7-9
J gene: TRBJ2-3
D gene: TRBD1
clone size: -
CDR3 protein: CASFRDRGISTDTQYF
CDR3 DNA: TGTGCCAGCTTCCGGGACAGGGGTATAAGCACAGATACGCAGTATTTT

V gene: TRBV19
J gene: TRBJ2-7
D gene: TRBD2
clone size: -
CDR3 protein: CASSIDTAGRTYEQYF
CDR3 DNA: TGTGCCAGTAGTATAGATACAGCGGGACGAACCTACGAGCAGTACTTC

V gene: TRBV11-2
J gene: TRBJ2-7
D gene: TRBD2
clone size: -
CDR3 protein: CASSRSGGASYEQYF
CDR3 DNA: TGTGCCAGCAGCCGCAGCGGGGGTGCGTCCTACGAGCAGTACTTC

V gene: TRBV9
J gene: TRBJ1-3
D gene: -
clone size: -
CDR3 protein: CASSVEGGMGNTIYF
CDR3 DNA: TGTGCCAGCAGCGTAGAAGGAGGGATGGGAAACACCATATATTTT

V gene: TRBV2
J gene: TRBJ2-7
D gene: -
clone size: -
CDR3 protein: CASSFSTYEQYF
CDR3 DNA: TGTGCCAGCAGCTTCAGCACCTACGAGCAGTACTTC

V gene: TRBV7-8
J gene: TRBJ1-3
D gene: -
clone size: -
CDR3 protein: CASSLQGSGNTIYF
CDR3 DNA: TGTGCCAGCAGCTTACAGGGCTCTGGAAACACCATATATTTT

V gene: TRBV2
J gene: TRBJ1-1
D gene: -
clone size: -
CDR3 protein: CASSNTEAFF
CDR3 DNA: TGTGCCAGCTCGAACACTGAAGCTTTCTTT

V gene: TRBV28
J gene: TRBJ1-1
D gene: -
clone size: once
CDR3 protein: CASSLSADEAFF
CDR3 DNA: TGTGCCAGCAGTTTGTCAGCGGATGAAGCTTTCTTT

V gene: TRBV12-3/TRBV12-4
J gene: TRBJ1-2
D gene: -
clone size: -
CDR3 protein: CASRGGGPYGYTF
CDR3 DNA: TGTGCCAGCAGAGGGGGGGGTCCCTATGGCTACACCTTC

V gene: TRBV28
J gene: TRBJ2-7
D gene: -
clone size: -
CDR3 protein: CASREPPSYEQYF
CDR3 DNA: TGTGCCAGCAGAGAACCTCCATCCTACGAGCAGTACTTC

V gene: TRBV29-1
J gene: TRBJ2-7
D gene: -
clone size: -
CDR3 protein: CSVMSESSYEQYF
CDR3 DNA: TGCAGCGTAATGAGCGAGAGCTCCTACGAGCAGTACTTC

V gene: TRBV4-1
J gene: TRBJ1-2
D gene: TRBD1
clone size: -
CDR3 protein: CASSQGPGGVRPNYGYTF
CDR3 DNA: TGCGCCAGCAGCCAAGGTCCAGGGGGCGTTAGGCCTAACTATGGCTACACCTTC

V gene: TRBV12-3/TRBV12-4
J gene: TRBJ1-1
D gene: -
clone size: -
CDR3 protein: CASSSLSSTEAFF
CDR3 DNA: TGTGCCAGCAGTTCTCTCTCTAGCACTGAAGCTTTCTTT

V gene: TRBV7-9
J gene: TRBJ1-1
D gene: -
clone size: -
CDR3 protein: CASRGGHTEAFF
CDR3 DNA: TGTGCCAGCCGGGGGGGGCACACTGAAGCTTTCTTT

V gene: TRBV2
J gene: TRBJ1-2
D gene: -
clone size: -
CDR3 protein: CASSDGEGYGYTF
CDR3 DNA: TGTGCCAGCAGTGACGGGGAGGGCTATGGCTACACCTTC

V gene: TRBV4-1
J gene: TRBJ1-5
D gene: -
clone size: -
CDR3 protein: CASSERGLQPQHF
CDR3 DNA: TGCGCCAGCAGTGAAAGAGGTTTACAGCCCCAGCATTTT

V gene: TRBV5-6
J gene: TRBJ2-7
D gene: TRBD1
clone size: -
CDR3 protein: CASSAGTGFNEQYF
CDR3 DNA: TGTGCCAGCAGCGCAGGGACAGGCTTTAACGAGCAGTACTTC

V gene: TRBV2
J gene: TRBJ2-7
D gene: -
clone size: once
CDR3 protein: CASSQKVTRGTEQYF
CDR3 DNA: TGTGCCAGCAGTCAAAAGGTAACTAGGGGGACGGAGCAGTACTTC

V gene: TRBV6-5
J gene: TRBJ1-2
D gene: TRBD1
clone size: once
CDR3 protein: CASSLGQLYGYTF
CDR3 DNA: TGTGCCAGCAGTCTGGGACAGCTCTATGGCTACACCTTC

V gene: TRBV9
J gene: TRBJ2-3
D gene: -
clone size: -
CDR3 protein: CASSVDGAITDTQYF
CDR3 DNA: TGTGCCAGCAGCGTTGACGGCGCGATCACAGATACGCAGTATTTT

V gene: TRBV5-1
J gene: TRBJ1-1
D gene: -
clone size: -
CDR3 protein: CASSAGPENTEAFF
CDR3 DNA: TGCGCCAGCTCGGCAGGGCCGGAGAACACTGAAGCTTTCTTT

V gene: TRBV9
J gene: TRBJ2-5
D gene: -
clone size: -
CDR3 protein: CASSVGPIQETQYF
CDR3 DNA: TGTGCCAGCAGCGTAGGGCCCATCCAAGAGACCCAGTACTTC

V gene: TRBV21-1
J gene: TRBJ2-3
D gene: -
clone size: -
CDR3 protein: CASSKWRPSGRRSTDTQYF
CDR3 DNA: TGTGCCAGCAGCAAATGGAGGCCTAGCGGGAGGAGGAGCACAGATACGCAGTATTTT

V gene: TRBV21-1
J gene: TRBJ2-7
D gene: -
clone size: once
CDR3 protein: CASSKGSGTGNHEQYF
CDR3 DNA: TGTGCCAGCAGCAAAGGGTCCGGGACAGGGAACCACGAGCAGTACTTC

V gene: TRBV5-5
J gene: TRBJ2-7
D gene: -
clone size: -
CDR3 protein: CASSASGTTFSYEQYF
CDR3 DNA: TGTGCCAGCAGCGCCTCAGGGACCACTTTCTCCTACGAGCAGTACTTC

V gene: TRBV6-6
J gene: TRBJ1-4
D gene: -
clone size: -
CDR3 protein: CASSRLGGILVATNEKLFF
CDR3 DNA: TGTGCCAGCAGTCGATTAGGAGGGATCTTAGTTGCAACTAATGAAAAACTGTTTTTT

V gene: TRBV11-3
J gene: TRBJ1-6
D gene: -
clone size: once
CDR3 protein: CASSPGRRNSPLHF
CDR3 DNA: TGTGCCAGCAGCCCGGGCAGACGGAATTCACCCCTCCACTTT

V gene: TRBV18
J gene: TRBJ2-1
D gene: -
clone size: -
CDR3 protein: CASSPRVGGKENEQFF
CDR3 DNA: TGTGCCAGCTCTCCCCGAGTGGGCGGAAAGGAAAATGAGCAGTTCTTC

V gene: TRBV5-1
J gene: TRBJ1-1
D gene: -
clone size: -
CDR3 protein: CASSLGGGTEAFF
CDR3 DNA: TGCGCCAGCAGCTTGGGAGGGGGAACTGAAGCTTTCTTT

V gene: TRBV18
J gene: TRBJ1-1
D gene: -
clone size: -
CDR3 protein: CASSPQPVLAGNTEAFF
CDR3 DNA: TGTGCCAGCTCACCCCAGCCGGTGTTGGCAGGGAACACTGAAGCTTTCTTT

V gene: TRBV2
J gene: TRBJ2-1
D gene: -
clone size: -
CDR3 protein: CASSKMDEQFF
CDR3 DNA: TGTGCCAGCAGTAAAATGGATGAGCAGTTCTTC

V gene: TRBV7-3
J gene: TRBJ2-5
D gene: -
clone size: -
CDR3 protein: CASSSYTQETQYF
CDR3 DNA: TGTGCCAGCAGCTCTTACACCCAAGAGACCCAGTACTTC

V gene: TRBV6-5
J gene: TRBJ2-3
D gene: -
clone size: -
CDR3 protein: CASNREPPDTQYF
CDR3 DNA: TGTGCCAGCAATCGGGAACCCCCAGATACGCAGTATTTT

V gene: TRBV5-1
J gene: TRBJ2-3
D gene: TRBD2
clone size: -
CDR3 protein: CASSRRAGVVDTQYF
CDR3 DNA: TGCGCCAGCAGCCGCCGGGCGGGAGTTGTAGATACGCAGTATTTT

V gene: TRBV6-2/TRBV6-3
J gene: TRBJ1-2
D gene: -
clone size: -
CDR3 protein: CASSYARTDGYTF
CDR3 DNA: TGTGCCAGCAGTTACGCCCGGACAGATGGCTACACCTTC

V gene: TRBV12-3/TRBV12-4
J gene: TRBJ2-7
D gene: TRBD1
clone size: -
CDR3 protein: CASSETGAEQYF
CDR3 DNA: TGTGCCAGCAGTGAAACAGGGGCGGAGCAGTACTTC

V gene: TRBV5-1
J gene: TRBJ2-7
D gene: -
clone size: -
CDR3 protein: CASSLQEQSYEQYF
CDR3 DNA: TGCGCCAGCAGCTTACAGGAACAATCCTACGAGCAGTACTTC

V gene: TRBV12-5
J gene: TRBJ1-1
D gene: -
clone size: -
CDR3 protein: CASGFSGGEAFF
CDR3 DNA: TGTGCTAGTGGCTTCTCCGGAGGCGAAGCTTTCTTT

V gene: TRBV6-1
J gene: TRBJ2-3
D gene: -
clone size: -
CDR3 protein: CASSEGLGRTQYF
CDR3 DNA: TGTGCCAGCAGTGAAGGACTGGGGCGTACGCAGTATTTT

V gene: TRBV7-3
J gene: TRBJ1-2
D gene: -
clone size: -
CDR3 protein: CASSHLNHLRSATKSYGYTF
CDR3 DNA: TGTGCCAGCAGCCATCTTAACCATTTGCGCTCGGCCACCAAAAGCTATGGCTACACCTTC

V gene: TRBV9
J gene: TRBJ2-5
D gene: TRBD2
clone size: -
CDR3 protein: CASSVEASGQETQYF
CDR3 DNA: TGTGCCAGCAGCGTAGAGGCTAGCGGGCAAGAGACCCAGTACTTC

V gene: TRBV3-1/TRBV3-2
J gene: TRBJ2-3
D gene: -
clone size: once
CDR3 protein: CASRHPQPPFRDTQYF
CDR3 DNA: TGTGCCAGCAGGCACCCGCAGCCCCCCTTTCGGGATACGCAGTATTTT

V gene: TRBV28
J gene: TRBJ2-1
D gene: TRBD2
clone size: -
CDR3 protein: CASRLGEGSRSGEQFF
CDR3 DNA: TGTGCCAGCAGGTTAGGGGAGGGCTCTAGGAGCGGTGAGCAGTTCTTC